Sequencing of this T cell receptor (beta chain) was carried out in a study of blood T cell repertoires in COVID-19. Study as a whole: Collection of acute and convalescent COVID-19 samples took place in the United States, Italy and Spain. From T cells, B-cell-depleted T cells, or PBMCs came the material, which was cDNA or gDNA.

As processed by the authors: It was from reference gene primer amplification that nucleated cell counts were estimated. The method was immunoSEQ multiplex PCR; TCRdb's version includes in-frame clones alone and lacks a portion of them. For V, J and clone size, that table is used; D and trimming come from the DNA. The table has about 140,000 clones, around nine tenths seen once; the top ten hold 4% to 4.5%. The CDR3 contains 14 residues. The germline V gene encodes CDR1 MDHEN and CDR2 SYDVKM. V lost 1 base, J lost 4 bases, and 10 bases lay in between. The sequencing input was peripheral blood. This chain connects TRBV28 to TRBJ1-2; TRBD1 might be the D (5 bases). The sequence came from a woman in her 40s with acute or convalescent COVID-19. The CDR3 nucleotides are TGTGCCAGCAGTTTATCCCCGGGGGTCTATGGCTACACCTTC. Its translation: CASSLSPGVYGYTF.